This T cell receptor (beta chain) was identified during a study of shared clonotypes between healthy human individuals. Study-level information: CD4 naive and memory got three plates each, CD8 naive two, CD8 memory one. Study-level findings and limits: Naive subsets generally exceeded memory subsets in estimated richness. The generation probabilities recorded for non-shared clonotypes fell below those of clonotypes shared by all four donors.

Clones were sequenced by immunoSEQ multiplex PCR, and TCRdb holds only the in-frame ones, with some missing. The table includes a few hundred thousand clones, 65% to 70% detected once. The study separated CD4+ cells into CD45RA+ naive and CD45RA-negative memory subsets. The CDR3 extends over 13 amino acids. V gave up 0 bases and J gave up 7 bases, with 7 bases separating them. Germline V lookup: CDR1 MNHNS, CDR2 SASEGT. A remark on this clone: Its antigen remains unknown.

What was sequenced was memory CD4+ T cells sorted from blood. Subset indicated: CD45RA-negative fraction. The clonotype originates from a man younger than 40 in good health. This chain connects TRBV6-1 to TRBJ1-5; TRBD1 is a possible D gene (6 bases). This CDR3 reads CASSEAQGQPQHF. Here the CDR3 DNA reads TGTGCCAGCAGTGAAGCGCAGGGGCAGCCCCAGCATTTT.